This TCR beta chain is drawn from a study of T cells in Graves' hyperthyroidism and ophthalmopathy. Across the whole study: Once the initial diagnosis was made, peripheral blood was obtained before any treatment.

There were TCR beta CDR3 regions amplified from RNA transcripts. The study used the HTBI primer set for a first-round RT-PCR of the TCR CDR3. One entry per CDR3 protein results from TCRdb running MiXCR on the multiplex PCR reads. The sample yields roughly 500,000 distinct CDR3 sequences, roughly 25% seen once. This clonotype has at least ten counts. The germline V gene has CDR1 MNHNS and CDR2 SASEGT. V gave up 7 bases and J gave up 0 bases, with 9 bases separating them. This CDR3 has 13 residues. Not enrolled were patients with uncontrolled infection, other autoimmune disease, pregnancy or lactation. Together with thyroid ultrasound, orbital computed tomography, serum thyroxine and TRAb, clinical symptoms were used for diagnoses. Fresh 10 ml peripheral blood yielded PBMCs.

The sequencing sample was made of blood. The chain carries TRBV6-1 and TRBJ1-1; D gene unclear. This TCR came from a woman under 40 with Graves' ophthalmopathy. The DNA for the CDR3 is TGTGCCAGCACATTGTACCTGAACACTGAAGCTTTCTTT. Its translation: CASTLYLNTEAFF.